This section outlines one TCR beta chain sequence together with its context. The CDR3 has 13 amino acids. Germline V gives CDR1 MGHDK, CDR2 SYGVNS. The germline V and J ends were trimmed by 3 bases and 7 bases, with 13 bases remaining between them. This sample was taken from a study of control samples from healthy donors and cancer patients. TCRdb's table, derived via immunoSEQ multiplex PCR, lists solely in-frame clones and lacks some. The sample holds approximately 97,000 clones, approximately 86% seen once. This receptor was obtained from a young man in good health. V gene TRBV25-1 combines with J gene TRBJ2-7, with a weak D call TRBD2 (7 bases). The source material was blood. CDR3 in DNA: TGTGCCAGCAGTGAGCCGGGGGGCAGGGAGCAGTACTTC. Its translation: CASSEPGGREQYF.